Shown below are 28 T cell receptor beta chains from a single sample sequenced in a study of T cell repertoires in cytomegalovirus infection (dated 2019 in TCRdb). Sequencing instrument: Illumina HiSeq 1500. TCRdb trimmed the raw reads at Q25, called clones with MiXCR and kept productive beta chains. Every distinct CDR3 protein forms one entry, paired with its most common genes and DNA. This sample is represented by under 800,000 distinct CDR3 sequences; about 24% of them were singletons. Clones ranked in the top ten supply under 8.5% of the sample. Sequences were obtained from CD8+ T cells from PBMCs. The receptors come from a human donor in good health (CMV status not recorded). Some clones in this sample may be carry-over from other donors' samples.

This clonotype has only a few counts. The V and J genes are TRBV20-1 and TRBJ1-3; no clear D. Trimming cost V 3 bases and J 0 bases, with 18 bases left between them. The CDR3 covers 17 residues. Per germline, CDR1 DFQATT and CDR2 SNEGSKA (reference sequence). CDR3 loop: CSASPWAGVRSGNTIYF. CDR3 DNA sequence: TGCAGTGCTAGCCCCTGGGCAGGAGTTCGCTCTGGAAACACCATATATTTT.

This clonotype was found many times. V usage is TRBV5-6 and J usage is TRBJ2-1; unclear D gene. The germline gives CDR1 SGHDT, CDR2 YYEEEE. The CDR3 spans 12 residues. Trimming pared 0 bases from V and 10 bases from J, leaving 8 bases between. In DNA form, the CDR3 reads TGTGCCAGCAGCTTGGTGGCAGACGAGCAGTTCTTC. Its protein is CASSLVADEQFF.

V usage is TRBV5-1 and J usage is TRBJ2-7; 8 bases are shared with TRBD1. The CDR3 sequence is 13 residues long. Germline trimming cut 7 bases from V and 5 bases from J; bases unmatched to any gene: 8. CDR1 is SGHRS, CDR2 YFSETQ, per germline. CDR3 sequence (DNA): TGCGCCAGCCGACAGGGGACTCAGGACGAGCAGTACTTC. Translated, it gives CASRQGTQDEQYF. The full variable domain, completed using reference TRBV5-1 and TRBJ2-7, is KAGVTQTPRYLIKTRGQQVTLSCSPISGHRSVSWYQQTPGQGLQFLFEYFSETQRNKGNFPGRFSGRQFSNSRSEMNVSTLELGDSALYLCASRQGTQDEQYFGPGTRLTVT.

The J gene is TRBJ1-1, the V gene TRBV29-1, with D possibly being TRBD1 (5 bases). The CDR3 covers 12 residues. The ends were cut back, 7 bases at V and 5 bases at J, with 14 bases in the middle. CDR1 is SQVTM and CDR2 is ANQGSEA in the germline V gene. CDR3 protein: CSAVGGRTEAFF. CDR3 coding DNA: TGCAGCGCCGTGGGGGGTAGGACTGAAGCTTTCTTT.

V is TRBV2 and J is TRBJ2-7, with 8 bases matching TRBD2. V gave up 6 bases and J gave up 1 base; unmatched junction bases: 5. This CDR3 has 14 amino acids. CDR1 and CDR2 (germline): SNHLY, FYNNEI. CDR3 bases: TGTGCCAGCAGGGAAACTAGCGGATCCTACGAGCAGTACTTC. Residues: CASRETSGSYEQYF.

J is TRBJ1-1 and V is TRBV2; no clear D gene. V gave up 10 bases and J gave up 5 bases, with 17 bases separating them. The CDR3 totals 13 residues. Germline lookup yields CDR1 SNHLY and CDR2 FYNNEI. CDR3 residues: CATTSRDGTEAFF. DNA of the CDR3: TGTGCCACCACTTCCCGGGATGGGACTGAAGCTTTCTTT.

The table lists this clonotype with a few counts. The V gene is TRBV6-5, the J gene TRBJ1-5; D remains unclear. Germline V CDR1 and CDR2: MNHEY, SVGAGI. This CDR3 region has 15 residues. Trimming stripped 0 bases from V and 1 base from J, with 7 bases between. The CDR3 DNA reads as TGTGCCAGCAGTTACTCGAGCCAGAGCAATCAGCCCCAGCATTTT. Translation gives CASSYSSQSNQPQHF.

V and J are TRBV4-1 and TRBJ1-2; D remains ambiguous. The CDR3 loop spans 15 amino acids. CDR1 is MGHRA and CDR2 is YSYEKL in the germline V gene. The ends were cut back, 1 base at V and 2 bases at J, with 11 bases in the middle. CDR3 region: CASSQANAGNYGYTF. DNA for the CDR3: TGCGCCAGCAGCCAAGCGAACGCGGGAAACTATGGCTACACCTTC.

This clonotype was counted ten times or more. The chain couples TRBV12-3 or TRBV12-4 to TRBJ1-5, with 9 bases fitting TRBD1. Trimming at V came to 2 bases and at J to 1 base, leaving 3 bases not matched to a gene. The CDR3 is 16 residues long. The DNA for the CDR3 is TGTGCCAGCAGTTTATGGGGACAGGGAAGCAATCAGCCCCAGCATTTT. This sequence encodes CASSLWGQGSNQPQHF.

This clonotype was picked up a small number of times. This CDR3 is CASSSTGTEQETQYF. In DNA form, the CDR3 reads TGTGCCAGCAGCTCAACCGGGACGGAACAAGAGACCCAGTACTTC. The chain joins TRBV7-3 to TRBJ2-5; D possibly uses TRBD1 or TRBD2 (5 bases each). The CDR3 runs 15 residues. Germline V gene lookup returns CDR1 SGHTA and CDR2 FQGTGA. V lost 4 bases to trimming and J lost 2 bases, with 14 bases between them.

The chain employs TRBV7-9 and TRBJ2-3, with 10 positions matching TRBD2. The V gene's germline CDR1 is SEHNR and CDR2 FQNEAQ (reference sequence). The CDR3 loop spans 16 amino acids. V lost 1 base, J lost 3 bases, and 4 bases stayed unmatched. CDR3 loop: CASSLVASGGTDTQYF. CDR3 nucleotide sequence: TGTGCCAGCAGCTTAGTGGCTAGCGGGGGAACAGATACGCAGTATTTT.

The J gene is TRBJ1-5, the V gene TRBV4-3, with no clear D. This CDR3 has 16 residues. From germline, CDR1 is LGHNA and CDR2 YSLEER. The V end was cut by 1 base, the J end by 3 bases, with 13 bases between. CDR3 loop: CASSQGVSANNQPQHF. The CDR3 DNA follows: TGCGCCAGCAGCCAAGGTGTCAGTGCAAACAATCAGCCCCAGCATTTT.

This clonotype has more than one count but fewer than ten. The chain recombines TRBV20-1 with TRBJ2-1, with no clear D. CDR1 DFQATT and CDR2 SNEGSKA come from the germline V gene (reference sequence). This CDR3 is built from 12 residues. V was clipped by 0 bases and J by 9 bases, with 9 bases between them. As DNA, the CDR3 is TGCAGTGCTAGAGATCAAGAAATTGAGCAGTTCTTC. It is translated as CSARDQEIEQFF.

Comments on this clonotype: It may be a read error: a sequence one base away is much more abundant. V is TRBV12-3 or TRBV12-4 and J is TRBJ2-3, with D possibly being TRBD2 (6 bases). The CDR3 loop spans 14 amino acids. As DNA, the CDR3 is TGTGCCAACAGTAATAGCGGCCCCACAGATACGCAGTATTTT. As protein: CANSNSGPTDTQYF.

This clonotype was seen ten or more times. The chain combines TRBV7-2 with TRBJ2-2, with 8 bases fitting TRBD2. The CDR3 totals 16 residues. Germline V gives CDR1 SGHTA, CDR2 FQGNSA. With 5 bases clipped from V and 0 bases from J, the junction kept 5 bases outside the gene matches. The CDR3 region has the DNA TGTGCCAGCAGCCCACGGGAGGGGGCGAACACCGGGGAGCTGTTTTTT. This gives the protein CASSPREGANTGELFF.

This clonotype was detected ten times or more. The V gene is TRBV7-8, the J gene TRBJ2-7; tentative D call: TRBD1 (6 bases). V was shortened by 5 bases and J by 7 bases, with 24 bases between the two germline ends. This CDR3 has 16 amino acids. Germline-derived CDR1 and CDR2 are SGHVS and FQNEAQ. The CDR3 DNA reads as TGTGCCAGCAGCCCCATCCGGGGAGCAGGGGTGAGGGAGCAGTACGTC. Protein sequence: CASSPIRGAGVREQYV.

The chain joins TRBV29-1 to TRBJ2-2; the match to TRBD2 covers 9 bases. V shed 1 base and J 1 base; nucleotides not matched to a gene: 7. This CDR3 has 17 residues. Germline CDR1 is SQVTM and CDR2 is ANQGSEA. The CDR3 reads CSVEGLAGSRNTGELFF. The CDR3 nucleotides are TGCAGCGTTGAAGGGCTAGCGGGGAGTCGGAACACCGGGGAGCTGTTTTTT.

This clonotype was seen a handful of times. The gene calls are TRBV7-2 and TRBJ1-2, with D possibly being TRBD1 (5 bases). The CDR3 is 15 residues long. Germline V gene sequence: CDR1 SGHTA, CDR2 FQGNSA. V lost 5 bases and J 3 bases, leaving 16 bases between the germline ends. The CDR3 reads CASSKIRGGDYGYTF. CDR3 nucleotides: TGTGCCAGCAGCAAAATAAGAGGAGGGGACTATGGCTACACCTTC.

The chain combines TRBV19 with TRBJ2-1; no definite D call. From germline, CDR1 is LNHDA and CDR2 SQIVND (reference sequence). V lost 6 bases, J lost 2 bases, and 14 bases lay in between. This CDR3 spans 15 amino acids. CDR3 DNA sequence: TGTGCCAGTAGCAATCCCCCGACTGCCTACAATGAGCAGTTCTTC. It is translated as CASSNPPTAYNEQFF.

At least ten counts were recorded for this clonotype. The CDR3 bases are TGTGCCAGCAGCTCAACGGCCTCGCAGCCCCAGCATTTT. The encoded protein is CASSSTASQPQHF. V and J are TRBV7-9 and TRBJ1-5, with D unresolved. The CDR3 is 13 amino acids. The ends were cut back, 4 bases at V and 7 bases at J, with 11 bases in the middle. Germline V gene data show CDR1 as SEHNR and CDR2 as FQNEAQ (reference sequence). The variable domain in full, with the rest retrieved from reference TRBV7-9 and TRBJ1-5, is DTGVSQNPRHKITKRGQNVTFRCDPISEHNRLYWYRQTLGQGPEFLTYFQNEAQLEKSRLLSDRFSAERPKGSFSTLEIQRTEQGDSAMYLCASSSTASQPQHFGDGTRLSIL.

This clonotype was counted many times. The chain couples TRBV4-1 to TRBJ2-1, with D possibly being TRBD2 (6 bases). CDR1 is MGHRA, CDR2 YSYEKL, per germline. V lost 0 bases, J lost 8 bases, and 14 bases lay in between. This CDR3 spans 15 amino acids. The CDR3 protein is CASSQETRIWYEQFF. Here the CDR3 DNA reads TGCGCCAGCAGCCAAGAGACTAGAATCTGGTATGAGCAGTTCTTC.

This clonotype was seen more than once but under ten times. The genes are TRBV27 and TRBJ1-2; TRBD1 matches 7 bases. The CDR3 consists of 13 residues. V gave up 3 bases and J gave up 7 bases; unmatched junction bases: 5. In germline, CDR1 is MNHEY, CDR2 SMNVEV (reference sequence). The CDR3: CASSFKGALGYTF. The CDR3 DNA is TGTGCCAGCAGTTTTAAGGGGGCACTTGGCTACACCTTC.

This chain connects TRBV29-1 to TRBJ1-1; D gene unclear. V lost 8 bases and J 12 bases, leaving 16 bases between the germline ends. CDR1 is SQVTM and CDR2 is ANQGSEA in the germline V gene. The CDR3 has 10 amino acids. Here the CDR3 reads CSTKDRWPFF. CDR3 nucleotide sequence: TGCAGCACCAAGGACCGGTGGCCTTTCTTT.

This chain connects TRBV29-1 to TRBJ2-2, with 13 positions matching TRBD2. CDR3 length: 14 amino acids. Germline CDR1 and CDR2: SQVTM and ANQGSEA. The ends lost 6 bases at V and 6 bases at J; junction bases unmatched: 4. For the CDR3, the DNA is TGCAGCGTCACTAGCGGGGGGGCCCCCGGGGAGCTGTTTTTT. Translating it yields CSVTSGGAPGELFF.

This clonotype was recorded at least ten times. The chain employs TRBV6-1 and TRBJ2-7; 10 bases are shared with TRBD1. This CDR3 is 15 amino acids long. CDR1 is MNHNS, CDR2 SASEGT, per germline. The J segment lost 4 bases and the V segment lost 1 base, leaving 4 bases of the junction unmatched. The CDR3 is CASSEGRDRGYEQYF. In DNA, the CDR3 is TGTGCCAGCAGTGAAGGGAGGGACAGGGGATACGAGCAGTACTTC.

The rearrangement uses TRBV20-1 and TRBJ2-7; no clear D gene. This CDR3 is 14 amino acids long. V was clipped by 0 bases and J by 2 bases, with 11 bases between them. Germline CDR1 and CDR2: DFQATT and SNEGSKA (reference sequence). Here the CDR3 reads CSARDLDEAYEQYF. CDR3 sequence (DNA): TGCAGTGCTAGAGACCTGGACGAAGCCTACGAGCAGTACTTC.

This clonotype turned up a few times. This chain joins TRBV28 and TRBJ2-5, with TRBD1 identical over 10 bases. The CDR3 runs to 13 residues. In germline, CDR1 is MDHEN, CDR2 SYDVKM. Germline trimming cut 8 bases from V and 5 bases from J; bases unmatched to any gene: 5. CDR3 region: CASGTGEWETQYF. CDR3 sequence (DNA): TGTGCCAGCGGGACAGGGGAGTGGGAGACCCAGTACTTC.

Ten or more counts support this clonotype. The chain uses TRBV7-9 and TRBJ1-4, with a possible D match to TRBD1 (6 bases). The CDR3 has 12 amino acids. Per the germline V gene, CDR1 is SEHNR and CDR2 is FQNEAQ (reference sequence). With 6 bases removed from V and 8 bases from J, the gap between germline ends came to 10 bases. In nucleotides, the CDR3 is TGTGCCAGCAGATCTGACAGGGAAAAACTGTTTTTT. Translated: CASRSDREKLFF.